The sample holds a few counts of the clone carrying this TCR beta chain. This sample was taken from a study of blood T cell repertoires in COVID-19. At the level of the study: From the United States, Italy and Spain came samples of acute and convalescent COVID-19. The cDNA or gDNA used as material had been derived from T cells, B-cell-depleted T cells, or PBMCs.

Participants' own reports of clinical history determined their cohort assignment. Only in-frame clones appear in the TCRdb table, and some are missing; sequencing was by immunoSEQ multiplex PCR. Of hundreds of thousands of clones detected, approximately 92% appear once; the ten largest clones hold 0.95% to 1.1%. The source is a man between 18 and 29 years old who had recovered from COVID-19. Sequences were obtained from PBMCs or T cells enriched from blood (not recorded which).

In nucleotides, the CDR3 is TGTGCCAGCAGCGGAAAGGGAAAAAATGGACAGTTTAATCAGCCCCAGCATTTT. It codes for CASSGKGKNGQFNQPQHF. The gene calls are TRBV7-9 and TRBJ1-5; possibly TRBD1 for D (6 bases). Germline CDR1 and CDR2: SEHNR and FQNEAQ (reference sequence). The CDR3 runs to 18 residues. The V and J ends lost 5 bases and 4 bases respectively, with 24 bases between them.